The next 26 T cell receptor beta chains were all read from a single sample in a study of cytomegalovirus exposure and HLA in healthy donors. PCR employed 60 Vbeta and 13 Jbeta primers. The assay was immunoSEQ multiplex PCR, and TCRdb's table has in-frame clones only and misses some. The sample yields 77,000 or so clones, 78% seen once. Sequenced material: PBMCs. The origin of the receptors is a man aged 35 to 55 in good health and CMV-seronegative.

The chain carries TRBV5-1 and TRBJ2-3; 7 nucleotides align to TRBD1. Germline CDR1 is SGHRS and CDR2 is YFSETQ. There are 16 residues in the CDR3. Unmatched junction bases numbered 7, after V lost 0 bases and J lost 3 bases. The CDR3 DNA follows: TGCGCCAGCAGCTTGGAGATAAGGACAGGTACAGATACGCAGTATTTT. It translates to CASSLEIRTGTDTQYF. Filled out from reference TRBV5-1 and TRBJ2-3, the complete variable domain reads KAGVTQTPRYLIKTRGQQVTLSCSPISGHRSVSWYQQTPGQGLQFLFEYFSETQRNKGNFPGRFSGRQFSNSRSEMNVSTLELGDSALYLCASSLEIRTGTDTQYFGPGTRLTVL.

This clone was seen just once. CDR3 coding DNA: TGTGCCAGTAGTATCCAGGGAGGTCAGCCCCAGCATTTT. Protein sequence: CASSIQGGQPQHF. This chain joins TRBV19 and TRBJ1-5; tentatively, D is TRBD1 (5 bases). This CDR3 spans 13 amino acids. Germline V CDR1 and CDR2: LNHDA, SQIVND (reference sequence). Trimming stripped 3 bases from V and 6 bases from J, with 9 bases between.

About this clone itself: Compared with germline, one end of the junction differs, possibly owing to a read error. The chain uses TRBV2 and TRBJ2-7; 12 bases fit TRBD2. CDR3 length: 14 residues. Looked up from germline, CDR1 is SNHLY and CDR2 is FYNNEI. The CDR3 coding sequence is TGTGCCAGCAGCGAAGGACTAGCGGGGTACGAGCAGTACTTC. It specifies CASSEGLAGYEQYF.

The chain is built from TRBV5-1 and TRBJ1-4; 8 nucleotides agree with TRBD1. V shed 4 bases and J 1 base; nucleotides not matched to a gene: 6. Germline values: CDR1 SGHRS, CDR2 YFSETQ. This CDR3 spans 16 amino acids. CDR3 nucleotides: TGCGCCAGCAGCCGACAGGGGAGGGAAACTAATGAAAAACTGTTTTTT. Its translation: CASSRQGRETNEKLFF.

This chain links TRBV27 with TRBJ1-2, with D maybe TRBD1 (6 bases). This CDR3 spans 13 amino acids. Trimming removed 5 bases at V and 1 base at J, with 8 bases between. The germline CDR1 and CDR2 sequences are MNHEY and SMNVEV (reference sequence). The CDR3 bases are TGTGCCAGCAGTCCGGACAGTAACTATGGCTACACCTTC. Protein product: CASSPDSNYGYTF.

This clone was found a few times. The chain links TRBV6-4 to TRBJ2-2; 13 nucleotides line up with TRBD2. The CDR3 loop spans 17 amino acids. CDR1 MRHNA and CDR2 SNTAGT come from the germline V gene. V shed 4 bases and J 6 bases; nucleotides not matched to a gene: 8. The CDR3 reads CASSAGLAGDGPGELFF. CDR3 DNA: TGTGCCAGCAGTGCCGGACTAGCGGGAGATGGTCCCGGGGAGCTGTTTTTT.

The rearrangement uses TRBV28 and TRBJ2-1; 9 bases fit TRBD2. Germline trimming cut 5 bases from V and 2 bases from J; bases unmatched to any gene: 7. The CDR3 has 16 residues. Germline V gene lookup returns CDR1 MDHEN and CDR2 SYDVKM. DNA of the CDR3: TGTGCCAGCAGTCCACCGCGGGGGGGCCCCTACAATGAGCAGTTCTTC. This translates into CASSPPRGGPYNEQFF.

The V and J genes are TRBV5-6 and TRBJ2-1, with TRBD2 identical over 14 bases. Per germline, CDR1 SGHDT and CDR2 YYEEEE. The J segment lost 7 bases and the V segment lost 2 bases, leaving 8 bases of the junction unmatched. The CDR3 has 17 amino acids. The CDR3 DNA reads TGTGCCAGCAGCTTTTCTCCGGGACTAGCGGGGGTTAATGAGCAGTTCTTC. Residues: CASSFSPGLAGVNEQFF.

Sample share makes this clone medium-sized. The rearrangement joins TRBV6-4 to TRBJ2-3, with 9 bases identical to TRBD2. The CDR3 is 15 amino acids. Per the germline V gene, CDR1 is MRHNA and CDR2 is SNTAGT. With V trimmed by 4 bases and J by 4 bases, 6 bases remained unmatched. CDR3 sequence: CASSVEAGGADTQYF. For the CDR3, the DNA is TGTGCCAGCAGTGTAGAAGCGGGAGGCGCAGATACGCAGTATTTT.

In nucleotides, the CDR3 is TGTGCCAGCAGCTTAGATACCCGGACTGACGAGCAGTACTTC. This sequence encodes CASSLDTRTDEQYF. The genes are TRBV7-9 and TRBJ2-7, with a tentative D call TRBD2 (5 bases). Trimming left V 1 base short and J 5 bases short, with 12 bases between. Germline V CDR1 and CDR2: SEHNR, FQNEAQ (reference sequence). The length of the CDR3 is 14 residues.

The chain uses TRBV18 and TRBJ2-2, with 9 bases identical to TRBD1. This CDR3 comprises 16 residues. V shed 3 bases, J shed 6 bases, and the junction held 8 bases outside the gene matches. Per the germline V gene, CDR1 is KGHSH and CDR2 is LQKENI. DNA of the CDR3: TGTGCCAGCTCACCTCGACAGGGGGTAGTATCCGGGGAGCTGTTTTTT. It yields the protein CASSPRQGVVSGELFF.

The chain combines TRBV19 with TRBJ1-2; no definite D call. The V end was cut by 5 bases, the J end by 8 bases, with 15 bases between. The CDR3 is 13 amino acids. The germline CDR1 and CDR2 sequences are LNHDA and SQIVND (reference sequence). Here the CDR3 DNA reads TGTGCCAGTAGTCCCGACTGGAGAGCGGGCTACACCTTC. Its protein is CASSPDWRAGYTF.

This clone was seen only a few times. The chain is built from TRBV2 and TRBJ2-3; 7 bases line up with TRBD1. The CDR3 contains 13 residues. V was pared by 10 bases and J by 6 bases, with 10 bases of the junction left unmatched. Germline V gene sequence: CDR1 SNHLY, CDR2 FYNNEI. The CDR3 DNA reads TGTGCCACAACAGGGGATCTTAGTGATACGCAGTATTTT. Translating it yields CATTGDLSDTQYF. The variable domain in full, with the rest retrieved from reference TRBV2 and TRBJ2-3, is EPEVTQTPSHQVTQMGQEVILRCVPISNHLYFYWYRQILGQKVEFLVSFYNNEISEKSEIFDDQFSVERPDGSNFTLKIRSTKLEDSAMYFCATTGDLSDTQYFGPGTRLTVL.

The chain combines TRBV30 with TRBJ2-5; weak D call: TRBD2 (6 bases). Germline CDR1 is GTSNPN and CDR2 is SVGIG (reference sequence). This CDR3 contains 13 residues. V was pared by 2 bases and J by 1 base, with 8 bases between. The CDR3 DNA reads TGTGCCTGGAGTCGGGGGACCCAAGAGACCCAGTACTTC. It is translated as CAWSRGTQETQYF. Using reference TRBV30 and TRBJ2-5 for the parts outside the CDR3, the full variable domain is SQTIHQWPATLVQPVGSPLSLECTVEGTSNPNLYWYRQAAGRGLQLLFYSVGIGQISSEVPQNLSASRPQDRQFILSSKKLLLSDSGFYLCAWSRGTQETQYFGPGTRLLVL.

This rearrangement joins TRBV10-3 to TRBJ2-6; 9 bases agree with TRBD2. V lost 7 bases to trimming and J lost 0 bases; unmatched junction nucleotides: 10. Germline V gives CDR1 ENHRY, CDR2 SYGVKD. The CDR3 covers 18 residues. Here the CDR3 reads CAIKGGGDSISGANVLTF. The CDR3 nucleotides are TGTGCCATCAAAGGCGGGGGGGACAGTATCTCTGGGGCCAACGTCCTGACTTTC.

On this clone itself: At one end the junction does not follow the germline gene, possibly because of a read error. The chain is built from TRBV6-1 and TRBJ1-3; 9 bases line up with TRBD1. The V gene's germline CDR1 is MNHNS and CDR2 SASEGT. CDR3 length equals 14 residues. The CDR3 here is CASSIQGAGNTIYF. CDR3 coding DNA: TGTGCCAGCAGTATACAGGGGGCTGGCAACACCATATATTTT.

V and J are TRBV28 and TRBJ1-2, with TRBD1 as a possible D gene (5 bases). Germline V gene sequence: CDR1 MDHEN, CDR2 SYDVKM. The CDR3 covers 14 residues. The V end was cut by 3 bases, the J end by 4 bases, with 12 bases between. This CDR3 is CASSFLGGTYGYTF. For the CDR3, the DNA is TGTGCCAGCAGTTTCCTCGGGGGGACCTATGGCTACACCTTC.

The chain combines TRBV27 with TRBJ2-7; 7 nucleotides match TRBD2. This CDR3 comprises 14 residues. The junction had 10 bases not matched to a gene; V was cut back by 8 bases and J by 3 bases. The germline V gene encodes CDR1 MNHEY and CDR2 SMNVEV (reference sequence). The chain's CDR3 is CASVPAAGDYEQYF. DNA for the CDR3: TGTGCCAGCGTTCCAGCGGCGGGAGACTACGAGCAGTACTTC.

The CDR3 DNA reads as TGTGCCAGCAGCTTAAGACTAGCGGGAGGGTACAATGAGCAGTTCTTC. This gives the protein CASSLRLAGGYNEQFF. The rearrangement uses TRBV7-3 and TRBJ2-1; TRBD2 matches 14 bases. The CDR3 length is 16 residues. The germline V gene encodes CDR1 SGHTA and CDR2 FQGTGA. V trimming: 1 base; J trimming: 4 bases; junction bases outside the gene matches: 0.

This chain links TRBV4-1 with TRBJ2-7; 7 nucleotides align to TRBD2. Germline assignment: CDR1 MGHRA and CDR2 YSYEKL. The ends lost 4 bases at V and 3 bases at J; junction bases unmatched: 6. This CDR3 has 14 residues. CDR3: CASSLNPGGYEQYF. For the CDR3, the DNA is TGCGCCAGCAGCCTTAATCCGGGGGGCTACGAGCAGTACTTC.

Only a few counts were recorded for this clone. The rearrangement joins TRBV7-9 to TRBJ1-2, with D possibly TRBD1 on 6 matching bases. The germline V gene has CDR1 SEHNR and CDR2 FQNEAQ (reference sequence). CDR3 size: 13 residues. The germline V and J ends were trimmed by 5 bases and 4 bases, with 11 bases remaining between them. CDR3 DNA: TGTGCCAGCAGCCCTACAGGGACCTATGGCTACACCTTC. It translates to CASSPTGTYGYTF.

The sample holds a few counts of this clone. CDR3 coding DNA: TGTGCCAGTAGTATAAAACGGGGGACAGGGCCCACAGATACGCAGTATTTT. Its translation is CASSIKRGTGPTDTQYF. The chain combines TRBV19 with TRBJ2-3, with TRBD1 matching 9 bases. The CDR3 sequence is 17 residues long. Germline CDR1 is LNHDA and CDR2 is SQIVND (reference sequence). J was trimmed by 2 bases and V by 2 bases; bases with no gene match: 8.

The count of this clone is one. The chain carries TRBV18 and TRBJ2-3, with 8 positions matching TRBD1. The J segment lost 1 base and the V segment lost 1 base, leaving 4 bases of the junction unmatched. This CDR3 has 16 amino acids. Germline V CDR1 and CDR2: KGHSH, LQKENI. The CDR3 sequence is CASSPRTGSRTDTQYF. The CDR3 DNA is TGTGCCAGCTCACCACGGACAGGGTCTCGCACAGATACGCAGTATTTT.

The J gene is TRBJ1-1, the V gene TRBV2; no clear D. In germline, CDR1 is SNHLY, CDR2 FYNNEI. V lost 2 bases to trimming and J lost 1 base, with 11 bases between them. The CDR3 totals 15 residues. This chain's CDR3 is CASSELVWQNTEAFF. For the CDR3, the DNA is TGTGCCAGCAGTGAATTGGTATGGCAGAACACTGAAGCTTTCTTT.

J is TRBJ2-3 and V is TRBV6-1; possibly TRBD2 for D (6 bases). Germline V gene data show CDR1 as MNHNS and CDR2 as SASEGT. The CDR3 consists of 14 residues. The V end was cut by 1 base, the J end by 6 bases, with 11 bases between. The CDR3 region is CASSEGGLYDTQYF. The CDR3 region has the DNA TGTGCCAGCAGTGAAGGAGGACTATATGATACGCAGTATTTT.

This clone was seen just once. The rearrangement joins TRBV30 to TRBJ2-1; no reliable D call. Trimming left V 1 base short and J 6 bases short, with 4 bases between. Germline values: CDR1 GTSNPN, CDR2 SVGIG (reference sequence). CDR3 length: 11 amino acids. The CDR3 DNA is TGTGCCTGGAGTGGGCTCAATGAGCAGTTCTTC. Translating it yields CAWSGLNEQFF.